What follows are 25 T cell receptor beta chains derived from one specimen sequenced in a study of Ad26.COV2.S vaccination and SARS-CoV-2 variants. Treatment of the sample: roughly 20 received Ad26.COV2.S at low or high dose, single or two shots; roughly five received placebo; per-sample allocation not given. At day 63 after the first vaccine or placebo injection, samples were drawn. Clones were sequenced by immunoSEQ multiplex PCR, and TCRdb holds only the in-frame ones, with some missing. The sample includes about 370,000 clones, about 89% of them seen just once. The starting material was peripheral blood, obtained in a trial of Ad26.COV2.S vaccine versus placebo. Source of these receptors: a person aged 18 to 65 who received the Ad26.COV2.S COVID-19 vaccine or a placebo.

The chain combines TRBV7-9 with TRBJ2-1; a possible D gene is TRBD2 (6 bases). Germline V gives CDR1 SEHNR, CDR2 FQNEAQ (reference sequence). This CDR3 comprises 12 residues. Between the trimmed V and J ends, which lost 5 bases and 8 bases, there was a span of 10 bases. This CDR3 is CASSEAGDEQFF. CDR3 bases: TGTGCCAGCAGCGAAGCGGGCGATGAGCAGTTCTTC.

This chain connects TRBV12-3 or TRBV12-4 to TRBJ2-1; TRBD2 agrees at 9 bases. J gave up 7 bases and V 11 bases, and 6 bases lay outside the gene matches. The CDR3 length is 12 residues. The DNA for the CDR3 is TGTGCCTCGGGACTAGCAGTAAATGAGCAGTTCTTC. Amino acids: CASGLAVNEQFF.

The chain combines TRBV7-3 with TRBJ1-1; D unresolved. The CDR3 sequence is 13 residues long. The V and J ends lost 5 bases and 5 bases respectively, with 12 bases between them. The germline CDR1 and CDR2 sequences are SGHTA and FQGTGA. The CDR3 sequence is CASSRQRETEAFF. In nucleotides, the CDR3 is TGTGCCAGCAGCCGTCAGAGGGAGACTGAAGCTTTCTTT.

This sequence joins TRBV12-3 or TRBV12-4 and TRBJ2-7; maybe TRBD2 (7 bases). The CDR3 totals 11 residues. Trimming stripped 5 bases from V and 6 bases from J, with 8 bases between. This chain's CDR3 is CASSRGAEQYF. CDR3 nucleotides: TGTGCCAGCAGTCGGGGGGCCGAGCAGTACTTC.

This chain uses TRBV7-3 with TRBJ1-2, with a possible D match to TRBD1 (6 bases). CDR3 length equals 13 residues. V was pared by 0 bases and J by 10 bases, with 12 bases between. CDR1 SGHTA and CDR2 FQGTGA come from the germline V gene. As DNA, the CDR3 is TGTGCCAGCAGCTTAACTGTGGGGGCGGCCTACACCTTC. Translating gives CASSLTVGAAYTF.

This sequence joins TRBV3-1 (or the pseudogene TRBV3-2) and TRBJ2-3; D remains unclear. The CDR3 consists of 14 residues. V was clipped by 7 bases and J by 0 bases, with 11 bases between them. CDR1 and CDR2 from the germline V gene are LGHDT and YNNKEL (reference sequence). The CDR3 DNA is TGTGCCAGCACCCTCGGACCTAGCACAGATACGCAGTATTTT. This gives the protein CASTLGPSTDTQYF.

The chain recombines TRBV25-1 with TRBJ1-3; 7 bases agree with TRBD1. The CDR3 runs to 14 residues. The V segment lost 11 bases and the J segment 4 bases; nucleotides outside the gene matches: 11. Germline V lookup: CDR1 MGHDK, CDR2 SYGVNS. The CDR3 DNA reads TGTGCCGCCCAGGGGGGGTTAGTCGGAAACACCATATATTTT. Its translation: CAAQGGLVGNTIYF.

V gene TRBV28 combines with J gene TRBJ1-6, with 9 nucleotides matching TRBD1. The CDR3 has 15 residues. Germline loops: CDR1 MDHEN, CDR2 SYDVKM. The ends lost 3 bases at V and 10 bases at J; junction bases unmatched: 7. The CDR3 loop reads CASSLGTGLRSPLHF. CDR3 bases: TGTGCCAGCAGTTTGGGGACAGGGTTACGGTCACCCCTCCACTTT.

Points on this clone: This CDR3 is also generated by other DNA sequences in the sample. The chain uses TRBV5-1 and TRBJ2-2; weak D call: TRBD1 (5 bases). This CDR3 comprises 15 residues. Germline loops: CDR1 SGHRS, CDR2 YFSETQ. Trimming removed 0 bases at V and 2 bases at J, with 8 bases between. As DNA, the CDR3 is TGCGCCAGCAGCTTGGGGCAGGGAAACACCGGGGAGCTGTTTTTT. This sequence encodes CASSLGQGNTGELFF.

The rearrangement joins TRBV28 to TRBJ1-1; 8 bases map to TRBD1. CDR3 length: 15 amino acids. V gave up 0 bases and J gave up 1 base; unmatched junction bases: 1. Germline V gives CDR1 MDHEN, CDR2 SYDVKM. This chain's CDR3 is CASSLWDRENTEAFF. The CDR3 DNA follows: TGTGCCAGCAGTTTATGGGACAGGGAGAACACTGAAGCTTTCTTT.

This chain connects TRBV5-4 to TRBJ2-1, with D possibly matching TRBD1 (6 bases). V shed 0 bases and J shed 7 bases, with 17 bases lying between them. The CDR3 loop spans 16 amino acids. Germline V lookup: CDR1 SGHNT, CDR2 YYREEE (reference sequence). CDR3 in DNA: TGTGCCAGCAGCTTGGGTCTTGGGACAAATCGAAATGAGCAGTTCTTC. Amino acids: CASSLGLGTNRNEQFF.

This clone is a singleton in its sample. The rearrangement uses TRBV7-8 and TRBJ2-1, with 11 bases that match TRBD2. The CDR3 runs 15 residues. The germline V gene encodes CDR1 SGHVS and CDR2 FQNEAQ. V lost 5 bases, J lost 4 bases, and 4 bases stayed unmatched. The CDR3 sequence is CASSPGLAEYNEQFF. The CDR3 nucleotides are TGTGCCAGCAGCCCGGGACTAGCGGAATACAATGAGCAGTTCTTC.

This chain joins TRBV2 and TRBJ1-2; 7 bases map to TRBD1. Germline-derived CDR1 and CDR2 are SNHLY and FYNNEI. V was pared by 3 bases and J by 5 bases, with 6 bases of the junction left unmatched. The CDR3 sequence is 14 residues long. The CDR3 here is CASSEWDRGYGYTF. CDR3 bases: TGTGCCAGCAGTGAGTGGGACAGAGGATATGGCTACACCTTC.

The rearrangement links TRBV6-6 to TRBJ2-5; D perhaps matches TRBD1 (6 bases). The germline CDR1 and CDR2 sequences are MNHNY and SVGAGI (reference sequence). Trimming stripped 2 bases from V and 5 bases from J, with 15 bases between. This CDR3 has 15 residues. In nucleotides, the CDR3 is TGTGCCAGCAGTTACGACTTGGGGGCCTCGGAGACCCAGTACTTC. Its translation: CASSYDLGASETQYF.

As to this clone: This specimen includes other DNA sequences encoding the same CDR3. V is TRBV5-1 and J is TRBJ2-1, with a tentative D call TRBD2 (5 bases). Germline lookup yields CDR1 SGHRS and CDR2 YFSETQ. This CDR3 is built from 15 residues. Trimming shortened V by 3 bases and J by 0 bases, and 10 bases separated the two germline ends. DNA of the CDR3: TGCGCCAGCAGCTCGACTGGGAGCTCCTACAATGAGCAGTTCTTC. This codes for CASSSTGSSYNEQFF.

The rearrangement links TRBV9 to TRBJ1-4; 8 bases agree with TRBD1. The V gene end was trimmed by 1 base and the J gene end by 8 bases; junction bases not matched to a gene: 7. CDR3 length: 15 amino acids. Germline V gene lookup returns CDR1 SGDLS and CDR2 YYNGEE. The CDR3 nucleotides are TGTGCCAGCAGCGTATCGGACAGGGCGAGGGAAAAACTGTTTTTT. It specifies CASSVSDRAREKLFF.

Here the CDR3 DNA reads TGTGCCAGCAGCCAAGAGGGGACGAACGGTTCACCCCTCCACTTT. Its translation: CASSQEGTNGSPLHF. The genes are TRBV4-2 and TRBJ1-6; possible D gene TRBD1, 5 bases. From germline, CDR1 is LGHNA and CDR2 YNFKEQ. Trimming pared 0 bases from V and 9 bases from J, leaving 12 bases between. The CDR3 runs to 15 residues.

This chain joins TRBV2 and TRBJ2-3; D may match TRBD1 or TRBD2 (5 bases each). V was trimmed by 9 bases and J by 10 bases, leaving 14 bases between them. The CDR3 covers 11 residues. Germline CDR1 reads SNHLY; CDR2 reads FYNNEI. CDR3 nucleotides: TGTGCCAGTCAAGCTGGGGGTTCGCAGTATTTT. This gives the protein CASQAGGSQYF.

This chain joins TRBV5-4 and TRBJ2-1; the D call may be TRBD1 or TRBD2 (6 bases each). The V gene's germline CDR1 is SGHNT and CDR2 YYREEE (reference sequence). The CDR3 covers 15 residues. The V end was cut by 3 bases, the J end by 4 bases, with 14 bases between. The CDR3 DNA reads TGTGCCAGCAGCTCCGGGGGCGGTCTTTACAATGAGCAGTTCTTC. Its protein product is CASSSGGGLYNEQFF.

The J gene is TRBJ1-2, the V gene TRBV19, with 11 bases matching TRBD1. The trim removed 6 bases at V and 3 bases at J, leaving 9 bases unmatched. The CDR3 is made up of 16 amino acids. Germline CDR1 and CDR2: LNHDA and SQIVND (reference sequence). CDR3 residues: CASSSRGTGGYYGYTF. DNA of the CDR3: TGTGCCAGTAGCTCGAGGGGGACAGGGGGATACTATGGCTACACCTTC.

This chain joins TRBV5-1 and TRBJ1-1; 9 bases are a match to TRBD1. The CDR3 loop spans 17 amino acids. Trimming took 3 bases from V and 4 from J; bases not matched to a gene: 13. In germline, CDR1 is SGHRS, CDR2 YFSETQ. In DNA, the CDR3 is TGCGCCAGCAGCTATCAGGGACAGGGCATCACCGGCACTGAAGCTTTCTTT. This sequence encodes CASSYQGQGITGTEAFF.

V gene TRBV6-2 or TRBV6-3 combines with J gene TRBJ2-2; 8 positions match TRBD1. The V and J ends lost 5 bases and 2 bases, in that order; junction bases with no gene match: 10. Looked up from germline, CDR1 is MNHEY and CDR2 is SVGEGT. The CDR3 is made up of 17 amino acids. CDR3 loop: CASSPFGQGSNTGELFF. The CDR3 nucleotides read TGTGCCAGCAGTCCCTTCGGACAGGGAAGTAACACCGGGGAGCTGTTTTTT.

This chain joins TRBV10-3 and TRBJ1-2, with TRBD1 as a possible D gene (5 bases). Germline CDR1 and CDR2: ENHRY and SYGVKD. V was pared by 2 bases and J by 2 bases, with 15 bases between. This CDR3 is built from 16 residues. CDR3 nucleotides: TGTGCCATCAGTGAGCCTAGGGGCAGTAAAAACTATGGCTACACCTTC. This codes for CAISEPRGSKNYGYTF.

On this clone: At one of its ends the junction is not consistent with the germline gene, which may arise from a read error. This chain joins TRBV12-3 or TRBV12-4 and TRBJ2-3; 13 bases are shared with TRBD2. The CDR3 consists of 13 residues. CDR3 bases: TGTGCCAGCAGCCATACAACGGGACTAGCGGGATCATTT. Translation gives CASSHTTGLAGSF.

The V call is TRBV6-4, the J call TRBJ2-3; no definite D call. The CDR3 length is 15 residues. The V gene lost 7 bases and the J gene lost 4 bases, with 18 bases spanning the gap. Germline CDR1 and CDR2: MRHNA and SNTAGT. Here the CDR3 DNA reads TGTGCCAGCAAAAACGACCCCTCTTCCTCAGATACGCAGTATTTT. This codes for CASKNDPSSSDTQYF.